Detailed here is one T cell receptor beta chain. A Seattle source enrolled patients during active infection and followed them longitudinally. Under the authors' procedure: Estimated nucleated cell counts came from reference gene primer amplification. Produced via immunoSEQ multiplex PCR; TCRdb's table is partial and in-frame only. From that table come the V and J calls and clone size; the DNA was used to work out D and trimming. The sample has about 370,000 clones; approximately 89% are singletons. The data were taken from a study of blood T cell repertoires in COVID-19. Across the whole study: The study drew acute and convalescent COVID-19 samples from the United States, Italy and Spain. T cells, B-cell-depleted T cells, or PBMCs provided the cDNA or gDNA that served as material.

The V end was cut by 5 bases, the J end by 8 bases, with 18 bases between. Germline values: CDR1 SEHNR, CDR2 FQNEAQ (reference sequence). The CDR3 has 14 amino acids. Source material: peripheral blood. The receptor was isolated from a woman aged 25-40 years with COVID-19, enrolled during active disease. The V and J genes are TRBV7-9 and TRBJ1-2; D is undetermined. The CDR3 DNA follows: TGTGCCAGCAGCCAAACGGGGAGGCCGGGGGGCTACACCTTC. It specifies CASSQTGRPGGYTF.